Sequencing of this T cell receptor beta chain was carried out in a study of cytomegalovirus exposure and HLA in healthy donors. A word on this clone: Antigen specificity is unknown.

General study results and limits: Later work showed greater clonal expansion in HLA-associated TCR beta chains than in equally common others. The authors confirmed in vitro that three CMV-associated chains were specific for CMV antigens.

J lost 3 bases, V lost 4 bases, and 2 bases had no gene match. There are 14 residues in the CDR3. CDR1 is LNHNV, CDR2 YYDKDF, per germline (reference sequence). PCR was performed using 60 Vbeta and 13 Jbeta primers. Generated by immunoSEQ multiplex PCR, the TCRdb table keeps only in-frame clones and is missing some. Found here are approximately 53,000 clones, more than 60% of them singletons; the top ten hold 2.5% to 3%. The sequence was obtained from a woman in her thirties or forties in good health and CMV-seropositive. The sample was PBMCs. This rearrangement joins TRBV15 to TRBJ2-7; 11 nucleotides align to TRBD2. In DNA, the CDR3 is TGTGCCACCAGCAAGGGGACTAGCGGCTACGAGCAGTACTTC. Residues: CATSKGTSGYEQYF.